Shown below are 6 T cell receptor beta chains from a single sample sequenced in a study of PD-1 blockade in mismatch repair-deficient tumors. No antigen has been identified for these receptors. Specified time point: approximately ten-day in vitro stimulation with candidate mutation-associated neoantigen peptide 1. The method was immunoSEQ multiplex PCR; TCRdb's version includes in-frame clones alone and lacks a portion of them. The sample includes approximately 8,300 clones, more than 85% of them seen just once. The sample in question was cells cultured in vitro, obtained from a patient treated with pembrolizumab. These TCRs come from an adult with mismatch repair-deficient cancer.

CDR3 nucleotides: TGTGCCAGCAGCTTGGTGGCGGGAGAGTTCTACAATGAGCAGTTCTTC. Translation gives CASSLVAGEFYNEQFF. The rearrangement uses TRBV5-6 and TRBJ2-1, with 7 bases aligning to TRBD2. CDR1 is SGHDT, CDR2 YYEEEE, per germline. The CDR3 covers 16 residues. Trimming cost V 0 bases and J 3 bases; bases outside gene matches: 6. Drawing the rest from reference TRBV5-6 and TRBJ2-1, the complete variable domain is DAGVTQSPTHLIKTRGQQVTLRCSPKSGHDTVSWYQQALGQGPQFIFQYYEEEERQRGNFPDRFSGHQFPNYSSELNVNALLLGDSALYLCASSLVAGEFYNEQFFGPGTRLTVL.

The rearrangement joins TRBV5-1 to TRBJ2-3; tentative D call: TRBD2 (6 bases). Germline V gene data show CDR1 as SGHRS and CDR2 as YFSETQ. This CDR3 spans 16 amino acids. V lost 4 bases and J 1 base, leaving 16 bases between the germline ends. CDR3 nucleotide sequence: TGCGCCAGCAGCGCCCTCTGGGACTCAGGCACAGATACGCAGTATTTT. Protein product: CASSALWDSGTDTQYF.

The chain couples TRBV7-9 to TRBJ2-4; D may be TRBD1 (5 bases). This CDR3 has 17 amino acids. CDR1 SEHNR and CDR2 FQNEAQ come from the germline V gene (reference sequence). V was clipped by 0 bases and J by 1 base, with 13 bases between them. CDR3 region: CASSLARAGYAKNIQYF. The CDR3 nucleotides read TGTGCCAGCAGCTTAGCAAGGGCAGGGTACGCCAAAAACATTCAGTACTTC.

This chain connects TRBV5-1 to TRBJ1-4, with D possibly TRBD1 on 6 matching bases. Trimming removed 7 bases at V and 5 bases at J, with 15 bases between. This CDR3 comprises 14 residues. In germline, CDR1 is SGHRS, CDR2 YFSETQ. CDR3 in DNA: TGCGCCAGCCGAACAGGACAGCAGAATGAAAAACTGTTTTTT. Translated: CASRTGQQNEKLFF.

A note on this clone: Being one base from a much bigger clone, this may be a read error. The chain combines TRBV12-5 with TRBJ1-2; D is undetermined. Germline CDR1 and CDR2: LGHNT and FRNRAP. The ends were cut back, 2 bases at V and 0 bases at J, with 13 bases in the middle. The CDR3 consists of 16 residues. CDR3 sequence: CASGLWIESPNYGYTF. DNA for the CDR3: TGTGCTAGTGGTTTGTGGATAGAATCTCCTAACTATGGCTACACCTTC.

The rearrangement joins TRBV5-1 to TRBJ2-2, with D uncertain. Trimming cost V 4 bases and J 2 bases, with 9 bases left between them. This CDR3 spans 14 amino acids. CDR1 SGHRS and CDR2 YFSETQ come from the germline V gene. CDR3 nucleotides: TGCGCCAGCAGCGGGCCACGAAACACCGGGGAGCTGTTTTTT. Translating gives CASSGPRNTGELFF.